This entry lists 16 T cell receptor beta chains sequenced from one sample in a study of blood T cell repertoires in COVID-19. Some clones are missing from TCRdb's copy, which holds only in-frame ones; the method was immunoSEQ multiplex PCR. Counted here are 250,000 to 300,000 clones, 75% to 90% occurring once; the ten biggest clones make up 2.2%. The source material was peripheral blood. These receptors all come from a woman aged 45 to 65 who had recovered from COVID-19.

The rearrangement links TRBV6-1 to TRBJ2-6; 8 bases are shared with TRBD1. The CDR3 contains 16 residues. CDR1 is MNHNS and CDR2 is SASEGT in the germline V gene. The V gene end was trimmed by 3 bases and the J gene end by 4 bases; junction bases not matched to a gene: 5. The CDR3 sequence is CASSEQGAAGANVLTF. CDR3 sequence (DNA): TGTGCCAGCAGTGAGCAGGGGGCAGCAGGGGCCAACGTCCTGACTTTC.

The rearrangement joins TRBV7-9 to TRBJ1-1; TRBD1 might be the D (5 bases). The CDR3 sequence is 16 residues long. Deletions cut 1 base from V and 1 base from J, with 13 bases between. Germline V CDR1 and CDR2: SEHNR, FQNEAQ (reference sequence). The CDR3 DNA is TGTGCCAGCAGCTTAGAGAGTATGGGGCCGAACACTGAAGCTTTCTTT. This gives the protein CASSLESMGPNTEAFF.

The V and J genes are TRBV3-1 (or the pseudogene TRBV3-2) and TRBJ1-1, with D unresolved. CDR1 and CDR2 from the germline V gene are LGHDT and YNNKEL (reference sequence). This CDR3 has 16 residues. V lost 4 bases to trimming and J lost 0 bases, with 15 bases between them. CDR3 in DNA: TGTGCCAGCAGCCCTCAAGCTGGGCGCATGAACACTGAAGCTTTCTTT. Translated: CASSPQAGRMNTEAFF.

The rearrangement uses TRBV4-2 and TRBJ2-1; 8 bases line up with TRBD2. The V and J ends lost 0 bases and 7 bases, in that order; junction bases with no gene match: 5. The CDR3 has 15 amino acids. Germline CDR1 reads LGHNA; CDR2 reads YNFKEQ. CDR3 region: CASSQEGRGGNEQFF. CDR3 coding DNA: TGTGCCAGCAGCCAAGAAGGACGGGGGGGGAATGAGCAGTTCTTC.

V usage is TRBV7-2 and J usage is TRBJ2-1; TRBD2 is a possible D gene (7 bases). In germline, CDR1 is SGHTA, CDR2 FQGNSA. V shed 7 bases and J shed 12 bases, with 16 bases lying between them. The CDR3 totals 12 residues. Here the CDR3 DNA reads TGTGCCAGCACCATGGGGGGGCAAGGGCAGTTCTTC. Translated: CASTMGGQGQFF.

The rearrangement links TRBV13 to TRBJ2-5, with 8 positions matching TRBD2. This CDR3 has 14 residues. Germline values: CDR1 PRHDT, CDR2 FYEKMQ (reference sequence). Trimming took 2 bases from V and 8 from J; bases not matched to a gene: 7. Written as DNA, the CDR3 is TGTGCCAGCAGCTTATATTTGCGGGAGGCTACCCAGTACTTC. Translation: CASSLYLREATQYF.

The rearrangement links TRBV6-6 to TRBJ1-4; 7 nucleotides line up with TRBD1. Germline CDR1 and CDR2: MNHNY and SVGAGI (reference sequence). V trimming: 1 base; J trimming: 7 bases; junction bases outside the gene matches: 9. CDR3 length equals 16 residues. This CDR3 is CASSYFLDRESEKLFF. CDR3 bases: TGTGCCAGCAGTTACTTCCTAGACAGGGAGAGTGAAAAACTGTTTTTT.

The V call is TRBV12-3 or TRBV12-4, the J call TRBJ1-3; D gene unclear. The CDR3 is made up of 11 amino acids. Trimming shortened V by 2 bases and J by 7 bases, and 3 bases separated the two germline ends. This CDR3 is CASSLRNTIYF. The CDR3 region has the DNA TGTGCCAGCAGTTTACGGAACACCATATATTTT.

The chain carries TRBV28 and TRBJ1-5; D is undetermined. This CDR3 comprises 15 residues. Germline V CDR1 and CDR2: MDHEN, SYDVKM. The ends were cut back, 3 bases at V and 1 base at J, with 10 bases in the middle. In DNA, the CDR3 is TGTGCCAGCAGTTTCCTGGCGGTAAGCAATCAGCCCCAGCATTTT. Translating it yields CASSFLAVSNQPQHF.

The rearrangement links TRBV24-1 to TRBJ2-1; 7 bases map to TRBD1. The CDR3 is 13 amino acids. V shed 1 base, J shed 12 bases, and the junction held 5 bases outside the gene matches. Germline loops: CDR1 KGHDR, CDR2 SFDVKD. The CDR3, as DNA: TGTGCCACCAGTGATTTTCTAAGACAGGGGCAGTTCTTC. This encodes CATSDFLRQGQFF.

This clone was found a few times. The chain employs TRBV12-3 or TRBV12-4 and TRBJ1-2; D uncertain. V was clipped by 8 bases and J by 5 bases, with 12 bases between them. The CDR3 spans 12 residues. CDR3 region: CASDGGPYGYTF. CDR3 in DNA: TGTGCCAGCGATGGAGGACCTTATGGCTACACCTTC.

V usage is TRBV19 and J usage is TRBJ1-1; D gene uncertain. Trimming took 4 bases from V and 4 from J, leaving 7 bases between them. The CDR3 totals 12 residues. Per germline, CDR1 LNHDA and CDR2 SQIVND (reference sequence). This chain's CDR3 is CASSTETTEAFF. The CDR3 DNA reads TGTGCCAGTAGTACGGAGACCACTGAAGCTTTCTTT.

The gene calls are TRBV24-1 and TRBJ2-7; 9 bases fit TRBD1. Germline lookup yields CDR1 KGHDR and CDR2 SFDVKD. The CDR3 covers 14 residues. V lost 4 bases and J lost 7; bases outside the gene matches: 7. CDR3 amino acids: CATSEKTGGVEQYF. The CDR3 DNA is TGTGCCACCAGTGAGAAGACAGGGGGTGTAGAGCAGTACTTC.

The genes are TRBV5-1 and TRBJ2-3, with 8 bases identical to TRBD2. V gave up 7 bases and J gave up 0 bases; unmatched junction bases: 7. Germline CDR1 is SGHRS and CDR2 is YFSETQ. The CDR3 covers 15 residues. CDR3 sequence reads: CASCAGGSSTDTQYF. For the CDR3, the DNA is TGCGCCAGCTGCGCGGGGGGTTCTAGCACAGATACGCAGTATTTT. Looking up the rest from reference TRBV5-1 and TRBJ2-3 gives the full variable domain: KAGVTQTPRYLIKTRGQQVTLSCSPISGHRSVSWYQQTPGQGLQFLFEYFSETQRNKGNFPGRFSGRQFSNSRSEMNVSTLELGDSALYLCASCAGGSSTDTQYFGPGTRLTVL.

The chain joins TRBV6-1 to TRBJ1-4; tentative D call: TRBD1 (5 bases). This CDR3 has 18 residues. Trimming shortened V by 3 bases and J by 4 bases, and 21 bases separated the two germline ends. The germline gives CDR1 MNHNS, CDR2 SASEGT. The CDR3 DNA sequence: TGTGCCAGCAGTGAGTTCGGTGCAGGGTATGCTTATAATGAAAAACTGTTTTTT. Its translation is CASSEFGAGYAYNEKLFF.

The count of this clone is one. The chain uses TRBV28 and TRBJ1-2, with 7 positions matching TRBD1. CDR3 length: 14 amino acids. Per germline, CDR1 MDHEN and CDR2 SYDVKM. The J segment lost 2 bases and the V segment lost 6 bases, leaving 6 bases of the junction unmatched. CDR3 in amino acids: CASSLTGLNYGYTF. CDR3 coding DNA: TGTGCCAGCAGCCTGACAGGGTTAAACTATGGCTACACCTTC.